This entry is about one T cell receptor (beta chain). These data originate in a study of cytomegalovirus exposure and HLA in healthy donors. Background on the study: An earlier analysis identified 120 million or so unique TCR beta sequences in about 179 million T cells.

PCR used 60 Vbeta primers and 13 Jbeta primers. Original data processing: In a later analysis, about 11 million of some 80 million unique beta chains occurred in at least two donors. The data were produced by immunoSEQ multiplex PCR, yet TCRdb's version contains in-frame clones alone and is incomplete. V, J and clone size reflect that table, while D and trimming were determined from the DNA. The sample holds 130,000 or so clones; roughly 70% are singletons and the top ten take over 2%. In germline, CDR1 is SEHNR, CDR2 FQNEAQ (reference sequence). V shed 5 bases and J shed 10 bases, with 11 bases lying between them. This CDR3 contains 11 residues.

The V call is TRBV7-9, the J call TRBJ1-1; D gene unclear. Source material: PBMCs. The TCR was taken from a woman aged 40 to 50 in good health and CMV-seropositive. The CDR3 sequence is CASSLSPPAFF. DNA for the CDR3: TGTGCCAGCAGCCTCTCTCCCCCAGCTTTCTTT. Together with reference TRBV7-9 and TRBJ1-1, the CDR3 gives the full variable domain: DTGVSQNPRHKITKRGQNVTFRCDPISEHNRLYWYRQTLGQGPEFLTYFQNEAQLEKSRLLSDRFSAERPKGSFSTLEIQRTEQGDSAMYLCASSLSPPAFFGQGTRLTVV.